What follows is one T cell receptor beta chain and its context. Its antigen is not yet known. Base qualities are not recorded, but no much larger clone differs from it by a single base. Between the V and J ends, shortened by 1 base and 4 bases respectively, the junction contains 19 bases. From a lookup of the germline V gene, CDR1 and CDR2 are SGHVS and FQNEAQ. From the cysteine up to the phenylalanine, the CDR3 has a length of 17 residues. Solely the CDR3 DNA is kept, with 51 bases framed from the first base. These data come from a study of shared clonotypes between healthy human individuals (dated by TCRdb to about 2020). About the investigation overall: The cohort included three men and two women between 18 and 49 years of age. For each donor, CD4 naive and CD4 memory were each given three plates, CD8 naive was given two plates, and CD8 memory was given one plate. The study deeply sequenced blood TCR repertoires of 5 or 6 healthy adults to estimate repertoire size and the extent of clonotype sharing between individuals. Different laboratories and diverse techniques were used to prepare libraries and sequence TCR repertoires, to increase sequencing depth and limit assay-specific biases. Each donor's leukapheresis produced roughly between roughly 0.85 and 10 billion PBMCs. Beyond this particular receptor, the publication reports: Because the study included only a small number of donors, the genetic and exposure-history diversity represented was limited. Higher generation probabilities were observed for clonotypes shared by all four sorted-subset donors than for non-shared clonotypes. Across a few donors, 4.5% to 6.5% of naive CD4, roughly 3.4% of naive CD8, 2.3% of memory CD4, and roughly 0.41% of memory CD8 clonotypes were shared. Even with the large sequencing depth, rarefaction of the sorted-subset datasets indicated that sequencing was incomplete. Naive subsets generally had larger estimated clonotype richness than memory subsets. Sampling was restricted to blood, and TCR repertoires in tissues likely differ from the TCR repertoires found in blood. Pairwise subsampling led to the expectation that sequencing depth would affect the degree of clonotype sharing among donors.

TCR CDR3 regions were amplified from genomic DNA by multiplex PCR using the deep immunoSEQ assay. For each cell subset, the extracted genomic DNA was distributed evenly across all wells of several immunoSEQ 96-well plates, and each plate served as one replicate. Each replicate PCR for sorted subsets received about 220 ng genomic DNA, equal to tens of thousands of T cell genomes. Purified libraries were measured with a Qubit 3.0 fluorometer, size-checked on a Bioanalyzer 2100, and measured again with the KAPA Library Quantification kit. A separate single-read 150-cycle Illumina NextSeq 550 flow cell was used to sequence each immunoSEQ 96-well plate. Regarding the original processing steps: Because the immunoSEQ output included only junctional sequences and no quality scores, the filtering could not be the same as the filtering used for full-length reads. Sequences were annotated with PyIR, a Python wrapper for IgBLAST v1.9, and V/J genes and CDR3 were assigned using IMGT germline references. Reads were removed for weak V/J assignments (E-value above 1e-6), missing CDR3, stop codons, out-of-frame junctions, or ambiguous translated residues. V3J clonotypes were defined as sequences sharing an identical inferred V gene, J gene, and CDR3 amino acid sequence. To compute the percentage overlap between repertoires, the number of shared unique clonotypes was divided by the size of the smaller repertoire. Richness of each repertoire was evaluated using RTK rarefaction, the Chao1 estimator, and Recon v2.1 estimates of unobserved clonotypes. OLGA was used to compute generation probabilities for all TCRbeta clonotypes that the gDNA method yielded from a handful of donors. TCRdb's version of the immuneACCESS table is confined to in-frame rearrangements and falls short of the full clone set. An unresolved V gene accounts for under half of the shortfall where checked; the remainder is of unknown origin. Clone size and V and J calls were adopted from that table, with D and trimming inferred from the DNA. In all, the sample holds millions of clones, and around 90% of those were seen once. The top ten constitute more than 0.12% of the sample.

The donors were healthy, HIV-negative adults who had no recently reported acute infections or vaccinations. Every donor was a Caucasian adult living in Nashville, Tennessee, USA. CD4+ T cells were enriched through magnetic negative selection, after which naive cells were positively selected on CD45RA and the remaining negative fraction served as the memory subset. Blood was collected by leukapheresis, and PBMCs were isolated by Ficoll-Histopaque density gradient centrifugation and then cryopreserved in liquid nitrogen vapor phase. Purity and quantity of every magnetically sorted T cell population were checked by analytical flow cytometry. From each sorted fraction, genomic DNA was isolated and quantified by UV absorbance on a Nanodrop 2000c.

The sequencing input was naive CD4+ T cells sorted from blood. This sample's cell subset or site label indicates: CD45RA+ positively selected. The sequence links TRBV7-8 to TRBJ2-5, with a tentative D gene TRBD1 over 6 matching bases. The origin of this receptor is a man between 18 and 29 years old in good health. The nucleotides read TGTGCCAGCAGCTTAGTCTCCCGACTCAGAGGGGGAGAGACCCAGTACTTC. This yields the protein CASSLVSRLRGGETQYF.